This TCR beta chain was recovered during a study of identical twins. Via MiXCR, TCRdb re-called the 5' RACE reads, giving one row per CDR3 protein. The data hold more than 650,000 distinct CDR3 sequences, with 6% to 6.5% observed a single time. Broader study findings: Models underestimated out-of-frame TCR alpha sharing in monozygotic twins. Researchers reported weaker excess twin sharing in beta out-of-frame sequences.

Many counts were recorded for this clonotype. Its antigen remains unknown. Deletions cut 5 bases from V and 12 bases from J, with 8 bases between. The CDR3 is made up of 10 amino acids. Sequencing was carried out using naive T cells sorted from blood. The chain couples TRBV12-3 or TRBV12-4 to TRBJ2-1; D is ambiguous. This TCR derives from a man aged 18-30 years in good health. The CDR3 DNA is TGTGCCAGCAGTCCCTCCCCGCAGTTCTTC. The encoded protein is CASSPSPQFF.